The rows below give T cell receptor beta chains drawn from one sample of a study of OX40 agonist ivuxolimab in advanced cancers. TCRdb's table, derived via immunoSEQ multiplex PCR, lists solely in-frame clones and lacks some. The sample shows under 55,000 clones, about nine tenths of them seen only once. The sequencing here drew on CD4+ or CD8+ T cells sorted from blood, taken in a trial of the OX40 agonist ivuxolimab. The origin of the receptors is an adult with an advanced solid tumor such as melanoma, head and neck, liver or kidney cancer. Both conserved end residues are part of each CDR3. The D gene is left open where the match is weak. Rows may omit the clone size; those that give it use once, few, many or a size class.

CDR3 DNA | CDR3 protein | CDR3 length | D gene | V gene | clone size | J gene
TGCGCCAGCACCTTCAGCGTGATCACAGATACGCAGTATTTT | CASTFSVITDTQYF | 14 | . | TRBV5-1 | . | TRBJ2-3
TGTGCCAGCAGGGAAAGTACAGGGGGCCCCCACACCTTC | CASRESTGGPHTF | 13 | TRBD1 | TRBV6-5 | . | TRBJ1-2
TGTGCCAGCAGTCGCCGGACAGGGGGGCATTTGGGTGGCTACACCTTC | CASSRRTGGHLGGYTF | 16 | TRBD1 | TRBV27 | . | TRBJ1-2
TGCGCCAGCAGTCAGTTAGGGTCTCAGCAGTTCTTC | CASSQLGSQQFF | 12 | . | TRBV10-1 | . | TRBJ2-1
TGTGCCAGCAGCTTGTTGTCCAGGGGACTAGCGGGGGGAAGCTCCTACGAGCAGTACTTC | CASSLLSRGLAGGSSYEQYF | 20 | TRBD2 | TRBV5-5 | . | TRBJ2-7
TGTGCCAGCAGCTTTACTAACTATGGCTACACCTTC | CASSFTNYGYTF | 12 | . | TRBV5-4 | . | TRBJ1-2
TGTGCCAGCATGATCGAAGGGGCCGGCAATCAGCCCCAGCATTTT | CASMIEGAGNQPQHF | 15 | . | TRBV2 | . | TRBJ1-5
TGTGCCAGCAGTCTAAGACAGGGGGAAGCTTTCTTT | CASSLRQGEAFF | 12 | TRBD1 | TRBV27 | . | TRBJ1-1
TGTGCCAGCAGCTCGGGGACAGGGAGGACCGGGGAGCTGTTTTTT | CASSSGTGRTGELFF | 15 | TRBD1 | TRBV7-9 | . | TRBJ2-2
TGCGCCAGCAGCCGGACGGGGCTCTCCTCTGGAAACACCATATATTTT | CASSRTGLSSGNTIYF | 16 | . | TRBV5-1 | once | TRBJ1-3
TGTGCCAGCAGTTCTGTTATGGTCGAGACCCAGTACTTC | CASSSVMVETQYF | 13 | . | TRBV25-1 | . | TRBJ2-5
TGTGCCAGCTCACCCTACCGGGATTACGAGCAGTACTTC | CASSPYRDYEQYF | 13 | . | TRBV18 | . | TRBJ2-7
TGTGCCTGGAGTGTACCTCAGGGCAGGAACACTGAAGCTTTCTTT | CAWSVPQGRNTEAFF | 15 | . | TRBV30 | . | TRBJ1-1
TGTGCCAGCGGTTTTCGCCCGTTCTTGGGAGAGCAGTACTTC | CASGFRPFLGEQYF | 14 | . | TRBV6-1 | . | TRBJ2-7
TGTGCCAGCAGCGTAGCGGGGGGGCCAGAGACCCAGTACTTC | CASSVAGGPETQYF | 14 | TRBD2 | TRBV9 | . | TRBJ2-5
TGTGCCAGCAGTTACGATCGTTCTAACACCGGGGAGCTGTTTTTT | CASSYDRSNTGELFF | 15 | . | TRBV6-5 | once | TRBJ2-2
TGTGCCAGCAGCGTAGATAGTTCTTGGGTCGGAGAAAAACTGTTTTTT | CASSVDSSWVGEKLFF | 16 | . | TRBV9 | . | TRBJ1-4